The following is a T cell receptor (beta chain) sequence with its context. Antigen unknown. This entry comes from a study of cytomegalovirus exposure and HLA in healthy donors. Study results and limitations: HLA alleles were associated with 16,951 TCR beta sequences in a later analysis at 0.05 false discovery rate.

60 Vbeta and 13 Jbeta primers were used in PCR. Generated by immunoSEQ multiplex PCR, the TCRdb table keeps only in-frame clones and is missing some. Its table lists 100,000 to 150,000 clones. Trimming took off 0 bases at V and 6 bases at J, with 24 bases between the two ends. CDR1 is LNHDA and CDR2 is SQIVND in the germline V gene (reference sequence). The CDR3 spans 18 residues. The TCR comes from a woman between 35 and 50 years old in good health and CMV-seronegative. Material for sequencing was PBMCs. The chain combines TRBV19 with TRBJ2-7; maybe TRBD1 (6 bases). The CDR3 DNA follows: TGTGCCAGTAGTATAGATAACAGGGTTGGGGGCAGGCTGGCCGAGCAGTACTTC. Protein sequence: CASSIDNRVGGRLAEQYF.